The present T cell receptor beta chain was sequenced within a study of human T cells and chemical hapten exposure. At the level of the study: Patches that contained 0.01% DPC were applied to the upper back and read at 6 days. Study-level points and caveats: Expanded TCRs produced significantly more large CDR3 similarity clusters than controls did.

TCRdb ran MiXCR on the RACE reads and lists one entry per CDR3 protein. The sample lists just over 350,000 distinct CDR3 sequences; under 6.5% were seen once. This clonotype was recorded many times. Its antigen is undetermined. The time point here: patch test 2, 6 weeks after DPC sensitization. As for treatment: therapeutic diphenylcyclopropenone sensitization with weekly scalp DPC. Germline CDR1 ENHRY, CDR2 SYGVKD. The CDR3 is 12 residues long. The ends lost 10 bases at V and 4 bases at J; junction bases unmatched: 4. The receptor was derived from a woman aged 18-29 years with alopecia areata. Some clones in this sample may be carry-over from other donors' samples. The chain carries TRBV10-3 and TRBJ1-1, with 9 bases matching TRBD1. This specimen was whole blood, taken in connection with sensitization to the hapten diphenylcyclopropenone (DPC). Here the CDR3 DNA reads TGTGCCACCGGGACAGGGATCACTGAAGCTTTCTTT. Protein: CATGTGITEAFF.